The rows below give T cell receptor beta chains drawn from one sample of a study of blood T cell repertoires in COVID-19. Data came from immunoSEQ multiplex PCR; TCRdb stores just in-frame clones and leaves some out. In the table there are 150,000 to 200,000 clones, about 77% of which are singletons. The sequencing input was PBMCs or T cells enriched from blood (not recorded which). The receptor source for this set is a woman between 45 and 65 years old with acute COVID-19. The CDR3 runs from the conserved cysteine through the conserved F or W. A D gene is named only where the DNA matches it firmly. Size tells how often a clone was seen (once, few, many) or the class of an expanded clone, and some rows leave it out.

d_call j_call v_call clone_size cdr3_aa cdr3_nt
TRBD1 TRBJ1-4 TRBV7-9 NA CASSSTGGSEKLFF TGTGCCAGCAGTTCCACAGGGGGCTCAGAAAAACTGTTTTTT
NA TRBJ1-5 TRBV3-1/TRBV3-2 once CASSPPGRGQPQHF TGTGCCAGCAGCCCCCCAGGGAGGGGTCAGCCCCAGCATTTT
NA TRBJ2-2 TRBV7-7 NA CASSLTVSGTGELFF TGTGCTAGCAGCTTAACTGTAAGCGGCACCGGGGAGCTGTTTTTT
NA TRBJ1-1 TRBV29-1 NA CSVEDQQGMNTEAFF TGCAGCGTTGAAGATCAGCAGGGGATGAACACTGAAGCTTTCTTT
TRBD1 TRBJ1-6 TRBV14 NA CASSQSGQGPLNSPLHF TGTGCCAGCAGCCAAAGTGGACAGGGGCCACTGAATTCACCCCTCCACTTT
NA TRBJ1-2 TRBV7-2 NA CASSLIGAGDYGYTF TGTGCCAGCAGCTTGATCGGGGCGGGGGACTATGGCTACACCTTC
TRBD1 TRBJ2-1 TRBV19 NA CASSIQTGGSYNEQFF TGTGCCAGTAGTATCCAGACAGGGGGATCCTACAATGAGCAGTTCTTC
NA TRBJ1-2 TRBV5-6 NA CASSLAGGYGYTF TGTGCCAGCAGCCTGGCCGGCGGGTATGGCTACACCTTC
NA TRBJ1-5 TRBV28 NA CASDRSGNQPQHF TGTGCCAGCGACAGGTCGGGCAATCAGCCCCAGCATTTT
TRBD1 TRBJ1-1 TRBV6-4 NA CASKPDRGMNTEAFF TGTGCCAGCAAACCCGACAGGGGCATGAACACTGAAGCTTTCTTT
NA TRBJ1-2 TRBV3-1/TRBV3-2 once CASSQTKNYGYTF TGTGCCAGCAGCCAGACAAAGAACTATGGCTACACCTTC
TRBD1 TRBJ1-1 TRBV11-2 NA CASSLWGTDTEAFF TGTGCCAGCAGCTTATGGGGGACAGACACTGAAGCTTTCTTT
NA TRBJ1-1 TRBV10-3 few CASRDKGNTEAFF TGTGCCTCCCGGGACAAGGGGAACACTGAAGCTTTCTTT
TRBD1 TRBJ1-1 TRBV14 NA CASSQDYGTGGAFF TGTGCCAGCAGCCAAGACTATGGAACAGGGGGAGCTTTCTTT
TRBD1 TRBJ2-3 TRBV12-3/TRBV12-4 NA CASSLAQGDTQYF TGTGCCAGCAGTTTAGCACAGGGGGATACGCAGTATTTT
NA TRBJ2-1 TRBV2 NA CASIRGLGNEQFF TGTGCCAGCATTAGGGGGTTGGGCAATGAGCAGTTCTTC
NA TRBJ1-1 TRBV4-1 NA CASSRTAGTEAFF TGCGCCAGCAGCCGTACGGCGGGCACTGAAGCTTTCTTT
NA TRBJ2-6 TRBV6-6 NA CAPTWGPGANVLTF TGTGCCCCCACGTGGGGGCCTGGGGCCAACGTCCTGACTTTC
TRBD1 TRBJ1-5 TRBV2 NA CASSGGQYPQHF TGTGCCAGCAGTGGGGGACAGTATCCCCAGCATTTT
TRBD2 TRBJ2-2 TRBV3-1/TRBV3-2 once CASSGGGVATGELFF TGTGCCAGCAGCGGCGGGGGGGTAGCCACCGGGGAGCTGTTTTTT
NA TRBJ1-2 TRBV3-1/TRBV3-2 NA CASSQDFGGRSGYTF TGTGCCAGCAGCCAAGATTTCGGGGGTAGGAGTGGCTACACCTTC
NA TRBJ1-5 TRBV6-5 NA CASSFGTPYSNQPQHF TGTGCCAGCAGTTTTGGGACACCTTATAGCAATCAGCCCCAGCATTTT
NA TRBJ1-6 TRBV6-5 NA CASSGPGAPLHF TGTGCCAGCAGCGGGCCCGGGGCACCCCTCCACTTT
TRBD2 TRBJ2-3 TRBV18 NA CASSPPSGVSTDTQYF TGTGCCAGCTCACCCCCAAGCGGGGTGAGCACAGATACGCAGTATTTT
TRBD1 TRBJ1-2 TRBV13 NA CASSLAGTGNGYTF TGTGCCAGCAGTTTGGCGGGGACAGGGAATGGCTACACCTTC
TRBD2 TRBJ2-3 TRBV2 once CASSGRGGYTDTQYF TGTGCCAGCAGTGGGCGGGGGGGTTACACAGATACGCAGTATTTT
NA TRBJ1-6 TRBV4-1 NA CASSQITDSEGTLHF TGCGCCAGCAGCCAGATTACAGACAGCGAAGGGACCCTCCACTTT
TRBD2 TRBJ2-5 TRBV6-5 NA CASTSGGQETQYF TGTGCCAGCACGAGCGGGGGACAAGAGACCCAGTACTTC
TRBD2 TRBJ2-5 TRBV4-3 NA CASSQDGTSGRETQYF TGCGCCAGCAGCCAAGATGGGACTAGCGGGAGGGAGACCCAGTACTTC
NA TRBJ1-1 TRBV7-9 NA CASSPPTRGSTEAFF TGTGCCAGCAGCCCCCCGACACGGGGGAGCACTGAAGCTTTCTTT
TRBD1 TRBJ1-4 TRBV12-5 once CASDTTDREKLFF TGTGCTAGTGACACGACGGACAGGGAAAAACTGTTTTTT
NA TRBJ1-5 TRBV5-1 NA CASSLEAGGNQPQHF TGCGCCAGCAGCTTGGAGGCAGGGGGCAATCAGCCCCAGCATTTT
NA TRBJ1-1 TRBV6-5 NA CASRVGGNTEAFF TGTGCCAGTAGGGTCGGAGGGAACACTGAAGCTTTCTTT
TRBD1 TRBJ2-2 TRBV24-1 NA CATGQGFTGELFF TGTGCCACGGGACAGGGATTCACCGGGGAGCTGTTTTTT
NA TRBJ1-2 TRBV28 NA CASIKGNYGYTF TGTGCCAGCATTAAGGGGAACTATGGCTACACCTTC
TRBD2 TRBJ2-2 TRBV7-9 NA CASSRNAGGPVGGELFF TGTGCCAGCAGCCGGAACGCGGGGGGTCCGGTTGGCGGGGAGCTGTTTTTT
NA TRBJ2-1 TRBV6-5 NA CASTRQVYNEQFF TGTGCCAGCACTCGACAGGTTTACAATGAGCAGTTCTTC
NA TRBJ2-5 TRBV28 NA CASSQYRVGETQYF TGTGCCAGCAGCCAATACAGGGTCGGTGAGACCCAGTACTTC
NA TRBJ1-2 TRBV11-2 NA CASKANGGHGYTF TGTGCCAGCAAAGCCAATGGAGGGCATGGCTACACCTTC
TRBD2 TRBJ2-1 TRBV30 NA CASLPTSGGAVIDEQFF TGTGCCTCCTTACCCACTAGCGGGGGGGCGGTTATCGATGAGCAGTTCTTC